This T cell receptor (beta chain) was recovered during a study of T cell changes during pregnancy in multiple sclerosis. Method: immunoSEQ multiplex PCR; TCRdb's copy keeps in-frame clones and lacks some. Here the sample spans 90,000 to 120,000 clones, about 90% being singletons. This receptor was obtained from a female donor in good health, enrolled as a control in a pregnancy study. The input for sequencing was peripheral blood, taken in the third trimester of pregnancy.

The CDR3 region is CATSSRQGREKLFF. The CDR3 DNA reads TGTGCCACCAGCAGCAGACAGGGTAGGGAAAAACTGTTTTTT. V and J are TRBV15 and TRBJ1-4; 7 bases line up with TRBD1. V shed 3 bases and J 8 bases; nucleotides not matched to a gene: 6. The CDR3 loop spans 14 amino acids. CDR1 LNHNV and CDR2 YYDKDF come from the germline V gene (reference sequence). The entire variable domain, with the rest obtained from reference TRBV15 and TRBJ1-4, is as follows: DAMVIQNPRYQVTQFGKPVTLSCSQTLNHNVMYWYQQKSSQAPKLLFHYYDKDFNNEADTPDNFQSRRPNTSFCFLDIRSPGLGDTAMYLCATSSRQGREKLFFGSGTQLSVL.